This record concerns one T cell receptor beta chain sequence. Its antigen is unknown. The data originate from a study of a mutant IDH1 vaccine in newly diagnosed glioma. The overall study: In some groups vaccination began 4-6 weeks post-radiotherapy; others received it with temozolomide. Treated patients showed a male proportion of around 62%, a female proportion of roughly 38%, and a mean age of about 41 years.

CDR1 and CDR2 from the germline V gene are LGHNA and YNFKEQ. The ends lost 1 base at V and 0 bases at J; junction bases unmatched: 15. There are 21 residues in the CDR3. The table came from immunoSEQ multiplex PCR; TCRdb's copy has only in-frame clones and leaves some out. The table has about 94,000 clones, 85% to 90% seen once. Time point given: week 47, end of study. Topical imiquimod was applied with each vaccine dose, which held 300 ug of mutant IDH1 20-mer peptide. Donors had new WHO grade 3 or 4 IDH1-mutant, ATRX-lost astrocytomas. Here the sequenced sample was PBMCs, taken from a glioma patient whose treatment included an IDH1 peptide vaccine. This TCR derives from a woman between 45 and 60 years old with glioma. The chain joins TRBV4-2 to TRBJ2-6; the match to TRBD2 covers 7 bases. The CDR3, as DNA: TGTGCCAGCAGCCAAGGACTAGGTGGGCGGGGAGGGGTCTCTGGGGCCAACGTCCTGACTTTC. It yields the protein CASSQGLGGRGGVSGANVLTF.